This entry lists 13 T cell receptor beta chains sequenced from one sample in a study of spatial heterogeneity in lung cancer. TCRdb re-called the 5' RACE reads with MiXCR, one entry per CDR3 protein. Here the sample spans about 50,000 distinct CDR3 sequences, 6% to 8.5% being singletons. Time point noted: blood at routine non-recurrence follow-up after resection. Whole RNA, which was extracted from tumor, nontumor lung tissue or frozen PBMC, was sequenced without any cell sorting. The sample was PBMCs, taken at follow-up. These TCRs come from a female donor with early-stage non-small cell lung cancer.

The chain employs TRBV7-9 and TRBJ1-4; D gene ambiguous. The ends were cut back, 1 base at V and 8 bases at J, with 14 bases in the middle. The CDR3 contains 15 residues. CDR1 and CDR2 (germline): SEHNR, FQNEAQ (reference sequence). This CDR3 is CASSLDGRFGEKLFF. The CDR3 nucleotides read TGTGCCAGCAGCTTAGATGGCAGATTCGGAGAAAAACTGTTTTTT.

This clonotype was seen ten or more times. The chain employs TRBV12-3 or TRBV12-4 and TRBJ2-5; no clear D gene. Trimming left V 5 bases short and J 0 bases short, with 10 bases between. The CDR3 runs to 14 residues. The CDR3 DNA sequence: TGTGCCAGCAGTCCCTCGCTAAACCAAGAGACCCAGTACTTC. It encodes CASSPSLNQETQYF.

Turning to this clonotype: One end of the junction varies from germline; a read error may be responsible. This chain joins TRBV28 and TRBJ1-2; 7 bases are shared with TRBD1. Germline assignment: CDR1 MDHEN and CDR2 SYDVKM. The CDR3 runs to 15 residues. The CDR3 loop is CASRFPLGTAYGYTF. The CDR3 bases are TGTGCCAGCCGTTTCCCCCTCGGGACAGCCTATGGCTACACCTTC.

The rearrangement uses TRBV19 and TRBJ2-5; 8 bases are shared with TRBD2. V lost 0 bases and J lost 6; bases outside the gene matches: 9. Germline V gene sequence: CDR1 LNHDA, CDR2 SQIVND (reference sequence). The CDR3 is made up of 16 amino acids. The CDR3 coding sequence is TGTGCCAGTAGTATAGATCTCCGGGGGGGACTAAAGACCCAGTACTTC. Amino acids: CASSIDLRGGLKTQYF.

This clonotype was detected ten times or more. J is TRBJ2-1 and V is TRBV14; D is ambiguous. This CDR3 is built from 19 residues. The V gene lost 0 bases and the J gene lost 2 bases, with 20 bases spanning the gap. Germline CDR1 and CDR2: SGHDN and FVKESK. The CDR3 reads CASSQEAYRSYSTYNEQFF. In DNA, the CDR3 is TGTGCCAGCAGCCAAGAAGCCTACCGCTCATATTCCACCTACAATGAGCAGTTCTTC.

This clonotype was seen at least ten times. V and J are TRBV20-1 and TRBJ1-1; a weak D match, TRBD1 (5 bases). Germline V gene data show CDR1 as DFQATT and CDR2 as SNEGSKA (reference sequence). The CDR3 extends over 14 amino acids. Trimming removed 2 bases from V and 4 bases from J, with 14 bases in between. The CDR3 nucleotides read TGCAGTGCTAGAACCAGGGATGGGAGCACTGAAGCTTTCTTT. It specifies CSARTRDGSTEAFF.

This clonotype was counted many times. The rearrangement joins TRBV20-1 to TRBJ2-2, with 8 bases lining up with TRBD2. The CDR3 totals 15 residues. V shed 2 bases, J shed 5 bases, and the junction held 7 bases outside the gene matches. The germline gives CDR1 DFQATT, CDR2 SNEGSKA (reference sequence). CDR3 residues: CSARRSGSRTGELFF. CDR3 sequence (DNA): TGCAGTGCTAGACGAAGCGGGAGTAGGACCGGGGAGCTGTTTTTT.

This clonotype has at least ten counts. J is TRBJ2-2 and V is TRBV12-3 or TRBV12-4; 9 nucleotides match TRBD2. After removal of 3 bases from V and 0 bases from J, the junction contained 5 bases not matched to a gene. CDR3 size: 17 residues. CDR3 sequence (DNA): TGTGCCAGCAGTTTTGTTAGCGGGGGTTCGAACACCGGGGAGCTGTTTTTT. Amino acids: CASSFVSGGSNTGELFF.

This clonotype was counted ten times or more. The rearrangement joins TRBV7-9 to TRBJ2-1; 11 nucleotides align to TRBD2. Losses at the gene ends were 7 bases for V and 5 bases for J; bases not matched to a gene: 4. The CDR3 loop spans 14 amino acids. CDR1 and CDR2 from the germline V gene are SEHNR and FQNEAQ (reference sequence). CDR3 protein: CASTTSGRNNEQFF. In nucleotides, the CDR3 is TGTGCCAGCACCACTAGCGGGAGAAACAATGAGCAGTTCTTC. The whole variable domain, remainder taken from reference TRBV7-9 and TRBJ2-1, is DTGVSQNPRHKITKRGQNVTFRCDPISEHNRLYWYRQTLGQGPEFLTYFQNEAQLEKSRLLSDRFSAERPKGSFSTLEIQRTEQGDSAMYLCASTTSGRNNEQFFGPGTRLTVL.

In its sample, this clonotype was seen many times. J is TRBJ2-7 and V is TRBV6-6; the match to TRBD2 covers 7 bases. The germline gives CDR1 MNHNY, CDR2 SVGAGI (reference sequence). V lost 1 base, J lost 5 bases, and 11 bases stayed unmatched. This CDR3 is 16 amino acids long. CDR3 loop: CASSYLGGELTNEQYF. The CDR3 DNA sequence: TGTGCCAGCAGTTACTTGGGGGGGGAATTGACTAACGAGCAGTACTTC.

This clonotype was seen many times. V and J are TRBV28 and TRBJ1-5, with 9 bases matching TRBD1. CDR3 size: 14 residues. V lost 7 bases and J lost 3; bases outside the gene matches: 4. The germline gives CDR1 MDHEN, CDR2 SYDVKM. CDR3 sequence (DNA): TGTGCCAGCACAGGGACAGGGTACAATCAGCCCCAGCATTTT. Translating gives CASTGTGYNQPQHF.

In its sample, this clonotype was seen a few times. The V call is TRBV12-3 or TRBV12-4, the J call TRBJ2-5, with a possible D match to TRBD2 (5 bases). The ends were cut back, 3 bases at V and 5 bases at J, with 19 bases in the middle. The CDR3 has 16 amino acids. CDR3 in DNA: TGTGCCAGCAGTTTGGGCAAAGCGGCCACCCGGGAGACCCAGTACTTC. This translates into CASSLGKAATRETQYF.

This clonotype was detected many times. The chain is built from TRBV7-2 and TRBJ2-3; 10 bases line up with TRBD2. This CDR3 is 15 amino acids long. V dropped 10 bases and J dropped 0; count of bases not matched to a gene: 7. Per germline, CDR1 SGHTA and CDR2 FQGNSA. The CDR3 sequence: CATSSGGGSTDTQYF. The CDR3 DNA is TGTGCCACCTCAAGCGGGGGGGGTAGCACAGATACGCAGTATTTT.